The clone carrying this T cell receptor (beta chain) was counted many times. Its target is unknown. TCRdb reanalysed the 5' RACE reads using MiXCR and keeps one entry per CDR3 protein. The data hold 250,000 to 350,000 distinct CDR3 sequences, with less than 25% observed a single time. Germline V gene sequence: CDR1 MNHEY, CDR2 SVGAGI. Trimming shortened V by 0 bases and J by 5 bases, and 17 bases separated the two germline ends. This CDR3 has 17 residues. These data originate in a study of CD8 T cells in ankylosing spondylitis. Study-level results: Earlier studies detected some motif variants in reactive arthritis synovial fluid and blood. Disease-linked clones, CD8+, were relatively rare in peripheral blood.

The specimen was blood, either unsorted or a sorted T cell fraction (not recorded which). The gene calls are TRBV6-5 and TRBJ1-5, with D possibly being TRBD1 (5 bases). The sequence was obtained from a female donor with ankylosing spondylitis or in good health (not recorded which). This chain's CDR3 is CASSYSSIWGGDQPQHF. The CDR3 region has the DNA TGTGCCAGCAGTTACTCGAGCATATGGGGGGGAGATCAGCCCCAGCATTTT.